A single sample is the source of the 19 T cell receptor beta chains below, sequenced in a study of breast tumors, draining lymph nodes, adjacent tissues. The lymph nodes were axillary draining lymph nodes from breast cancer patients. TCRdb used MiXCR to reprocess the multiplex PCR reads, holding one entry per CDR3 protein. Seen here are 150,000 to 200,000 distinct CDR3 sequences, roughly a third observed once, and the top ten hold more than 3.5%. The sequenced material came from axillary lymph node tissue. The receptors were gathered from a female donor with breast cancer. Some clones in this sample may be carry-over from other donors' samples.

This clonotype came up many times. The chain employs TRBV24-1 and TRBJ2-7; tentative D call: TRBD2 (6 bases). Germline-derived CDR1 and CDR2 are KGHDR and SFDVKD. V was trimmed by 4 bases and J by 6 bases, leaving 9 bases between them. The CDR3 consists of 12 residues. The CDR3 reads CATSDRRGEQYF. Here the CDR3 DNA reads TGTGCCACCAGTGACAGGAGGGGCGAGCAGTACTTC.

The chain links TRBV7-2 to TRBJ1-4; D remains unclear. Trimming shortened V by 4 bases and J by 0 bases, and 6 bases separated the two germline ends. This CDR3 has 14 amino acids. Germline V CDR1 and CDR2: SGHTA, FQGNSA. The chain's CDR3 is CASSSGATNEKLFF. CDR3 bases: TGTGCCAGCAGCTCTGGAGCAACTAATGAAAAACTGTTTTTT.

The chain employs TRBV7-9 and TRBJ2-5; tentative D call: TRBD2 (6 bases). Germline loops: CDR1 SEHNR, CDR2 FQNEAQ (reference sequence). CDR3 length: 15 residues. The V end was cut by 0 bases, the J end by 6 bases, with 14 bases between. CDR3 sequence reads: CASSLAHGGMKTQYF. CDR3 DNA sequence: TGTGCCAGCAGCTTAGCGCACGGGGGAATGAAGACCCAGTACTTC.

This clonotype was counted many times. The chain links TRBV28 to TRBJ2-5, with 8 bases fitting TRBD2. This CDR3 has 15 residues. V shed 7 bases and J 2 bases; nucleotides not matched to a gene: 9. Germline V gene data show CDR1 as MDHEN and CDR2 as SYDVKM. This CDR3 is CASKRGRIMQETQYF. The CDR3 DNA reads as TGTGCCAGCAAGCGGGGGCGCATAATGCAAGAGACCCAGTACTTC.

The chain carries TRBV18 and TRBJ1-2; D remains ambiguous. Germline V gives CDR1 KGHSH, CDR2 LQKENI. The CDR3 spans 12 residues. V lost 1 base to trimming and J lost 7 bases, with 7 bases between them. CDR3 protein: CASSPRAGGYTF. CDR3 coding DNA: TGTGCCAGCTCACCACGGGCGGGTGGCTACACCTTC.

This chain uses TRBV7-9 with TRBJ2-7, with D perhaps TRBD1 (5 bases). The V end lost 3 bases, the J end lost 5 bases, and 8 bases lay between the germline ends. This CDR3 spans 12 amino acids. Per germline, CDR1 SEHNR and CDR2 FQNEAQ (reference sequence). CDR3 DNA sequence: TGTGCCAGCAGCTTTAACAGGAACGAGCAGTACTTC. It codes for CASSFNRNEQYF.

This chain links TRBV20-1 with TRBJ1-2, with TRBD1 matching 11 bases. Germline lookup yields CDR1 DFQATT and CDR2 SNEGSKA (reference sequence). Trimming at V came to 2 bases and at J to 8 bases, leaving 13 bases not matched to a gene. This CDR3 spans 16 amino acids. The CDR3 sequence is CSARPSNGQGAEGYTF. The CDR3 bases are TGCAGTGCTAGACCCTCCAACGGACAGGGGGCTGAAGGCTACACCTTC.

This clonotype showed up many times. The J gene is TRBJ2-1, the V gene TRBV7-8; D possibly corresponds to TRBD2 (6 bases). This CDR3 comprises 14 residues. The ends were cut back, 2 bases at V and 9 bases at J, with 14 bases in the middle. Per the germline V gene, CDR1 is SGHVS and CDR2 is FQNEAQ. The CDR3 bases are TGTGCCAGCAGCTTAACGGCCCCGGAGGGTGAGCAGTTCTTC. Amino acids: CASSLTAPEGEQFF.

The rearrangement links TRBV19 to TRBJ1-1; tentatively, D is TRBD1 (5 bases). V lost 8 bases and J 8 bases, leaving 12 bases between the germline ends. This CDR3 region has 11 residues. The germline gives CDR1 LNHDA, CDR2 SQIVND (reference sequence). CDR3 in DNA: TGTGCCAGTCACCAGGGAATAGAAGCTTTCTTT. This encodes CASHQGIEAFF.

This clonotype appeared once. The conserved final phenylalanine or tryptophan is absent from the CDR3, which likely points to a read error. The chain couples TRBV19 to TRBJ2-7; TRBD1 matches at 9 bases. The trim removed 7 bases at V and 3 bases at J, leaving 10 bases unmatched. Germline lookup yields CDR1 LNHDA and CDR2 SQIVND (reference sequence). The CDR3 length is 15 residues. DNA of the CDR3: TGTGCCAGTAAATACACGGGACAGGGTGACTACGAGCAGTACCTC. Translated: CASKYTGQGDYEQYL.

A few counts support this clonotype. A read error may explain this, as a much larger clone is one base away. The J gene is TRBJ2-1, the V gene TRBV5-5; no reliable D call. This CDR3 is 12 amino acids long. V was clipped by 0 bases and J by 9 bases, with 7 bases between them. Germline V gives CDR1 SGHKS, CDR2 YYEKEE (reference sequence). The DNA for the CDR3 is TGTGCCAGCAGCTTGGCGCCCACTGAGCAGTTCTTC. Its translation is CASSLAPTEQFF.

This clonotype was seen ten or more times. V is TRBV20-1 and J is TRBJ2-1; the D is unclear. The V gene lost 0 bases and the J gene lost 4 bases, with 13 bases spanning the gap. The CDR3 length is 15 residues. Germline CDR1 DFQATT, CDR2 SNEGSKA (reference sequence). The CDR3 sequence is CSARDRFGKYNEQFF. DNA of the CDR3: TGCAGTGCTAGAGATCGTTTCGGCAAATACAATGAGCAGTTCTTC.

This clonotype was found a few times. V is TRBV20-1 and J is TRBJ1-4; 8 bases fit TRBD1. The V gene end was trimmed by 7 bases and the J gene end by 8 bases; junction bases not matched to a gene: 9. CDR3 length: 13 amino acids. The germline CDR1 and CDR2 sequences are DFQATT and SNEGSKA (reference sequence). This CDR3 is CSGMQGAGEKLFF. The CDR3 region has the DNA TGCAGTGGCATGCAGGGGGCGGGAGAAAAACTGTTTTTT.

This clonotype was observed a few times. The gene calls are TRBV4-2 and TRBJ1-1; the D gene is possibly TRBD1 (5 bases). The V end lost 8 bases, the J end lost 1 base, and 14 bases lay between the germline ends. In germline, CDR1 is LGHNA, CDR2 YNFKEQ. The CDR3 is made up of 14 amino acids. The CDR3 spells CASWAGGPNTEAFF. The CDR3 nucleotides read TGTGCCAGCTGGGCTGGGGGACCGAACACTGAAGCTTTCTTT.

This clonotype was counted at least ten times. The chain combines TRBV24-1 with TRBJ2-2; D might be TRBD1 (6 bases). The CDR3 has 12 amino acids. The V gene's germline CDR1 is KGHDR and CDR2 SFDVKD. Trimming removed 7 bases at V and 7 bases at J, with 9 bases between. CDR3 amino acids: CATRQGIGELFF. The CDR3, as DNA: TGTGCCACCAGACAGGGCATCGGGGAGCTGTTTTTT.

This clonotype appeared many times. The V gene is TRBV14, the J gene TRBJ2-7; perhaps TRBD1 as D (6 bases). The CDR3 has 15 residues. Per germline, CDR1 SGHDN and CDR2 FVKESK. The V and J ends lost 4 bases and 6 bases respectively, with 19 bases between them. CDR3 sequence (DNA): TGTGCCAGCAGCCCAGGTAGTGGTGGGACATGCGAGCAGTACTTC. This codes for CASSPGSGGTCEQYF.

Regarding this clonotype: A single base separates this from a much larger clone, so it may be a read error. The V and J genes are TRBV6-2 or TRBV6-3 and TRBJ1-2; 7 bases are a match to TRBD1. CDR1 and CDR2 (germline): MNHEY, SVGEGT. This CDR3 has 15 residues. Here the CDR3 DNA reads TGTGCCAGCAGTCACTCGTGCAGGGGGGACTATGGCTACACCTTC. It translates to CASSHSCRGDYGYTF.

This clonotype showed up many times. As DNA, the CDR3 is TGTGCCAGCAGCACGCGAATGGGACAGGGTAATGAAAAACTGTTTTTT. Translating gives CASSTRMGQGNEKLFF. The gene calls are TRBV11-2 and TRBJ1-4; 9 bases match TRBD1. V was pared by 5 bases and J by 4 bases, with 8 bases of the junction left unmatched. Germline values: CDR1 SGHAT, CDR2 FQNNGV. CDR3 length equals 16 residues.

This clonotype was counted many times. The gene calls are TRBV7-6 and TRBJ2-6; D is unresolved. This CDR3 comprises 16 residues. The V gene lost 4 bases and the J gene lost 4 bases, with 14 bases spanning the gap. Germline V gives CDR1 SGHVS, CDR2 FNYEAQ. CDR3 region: CASSSPQGLGANVLTF. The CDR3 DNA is TGTGCCAGCAGCTCACCGCAAGGTTTGGGGGCCAACGTCCTGACTTTC. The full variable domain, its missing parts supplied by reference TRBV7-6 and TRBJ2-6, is GAGVSQSPRYKVTKRGQDVALRCDPISGHVSLYWYRQALGQGPEFLTYFNYEAQQDKSGLPNDRFSAERPEGSISTLTIQRTEQRDSAMYRCASSSPQGLGANVLTFGAGSRLTVL.